A selection of T cell receptor beta chains follows, all from one sample in a study of blood T cell repertoires in COVID-19. This table comes from immunoSEQ multiplex PCR, and its TCRdb copy is limited to in-frame clones, with some not included. Here the sample spans about 170,000 clones, 82% being singletons. The specimen was peripheral blood. The receptors derive from a woman in her thirties or forties with COVID-19, enrolled during active disease. CDR3s include the opening cysteine and the closing phenylalanine or tryptophan. Clone size is shown for a subset of rows, as once, few, many or a class of expanded clone.

CDR3aa	abundance	len	v_gene
CASSEVVGGSGANVLTF	NA	17	TRBV6-1
CASSIEGTSGGTDTQYF	NA	17	TRBV19
CASRNEGLSPGANVLTF	NA	17	TRBV9
CAWSISGYYGYTF	NA	13	TRBV30
CASSQLSSGNTIYF	NA	14	TRBV25-1
CASSPRGGLGSEKLFF	NA	16	TRBV7-9
CASSSRADRGNTEAFF	NA	16	TRBV5-8
CASSSEVGLAGTGELFF	NA	17	TRBV7-6
CASSQDGQPTTNEKLFF	NA	17	TRBV4-1
CASRAGVGNSPLHF	NA	14	TRBV7-3
CASSPLDRADTQYF	NA	14	TRBV18
CASSFTTGGAYNSPLHF	few	17	TRBV27
CASSPGGLNTGELFF	few	15	TRBV7-6
CASSTTGSSYNEQFF	once	15	TRBV9
CASGTGSKNIQYF	NA	13	TRBV28
CASRTGGEFQPQHF	NA	14	TRBV28
CAALAGSGYTF	NA	11	TRBV6-5
CASNSGEGSNYGYTF	NA	15	TRBV5-1
CASSQGVGNTIYF	NA	13	TRBV7-9
CASSSLLEGARIYGYTF	NA	17	TRBV6-2/TRBV6-3
CSALSRYF	NA	8	TRBV20-1
CASTGTGGTEAFF	NA	13	TRBV6-5
CASSTPSYGYTF	few	12	TRBV7-9
CASSHSGGGGDTQYF	NA	15	TRBV5-4
CASSPTIQETQYF	NA	13	TRBV14
CASSRTAMNTEAFF	NA	14	TRBV6-5
CASSARGGGSRTGELFF	NA	17	TRBV19
CASIGGKNTEAFF	once	13	TRBV6-5
CAAGTGATDTQYF	few	13	TRBV24-1